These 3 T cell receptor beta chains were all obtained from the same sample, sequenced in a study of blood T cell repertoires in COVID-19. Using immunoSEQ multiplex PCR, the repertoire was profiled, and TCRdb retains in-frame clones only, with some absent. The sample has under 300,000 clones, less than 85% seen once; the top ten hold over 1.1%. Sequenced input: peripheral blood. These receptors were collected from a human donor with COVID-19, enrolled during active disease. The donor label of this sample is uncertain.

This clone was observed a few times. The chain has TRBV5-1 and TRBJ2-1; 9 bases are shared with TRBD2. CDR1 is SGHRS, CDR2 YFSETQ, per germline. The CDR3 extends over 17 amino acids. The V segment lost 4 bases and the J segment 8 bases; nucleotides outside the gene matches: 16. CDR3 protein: CASSQQMSSGSGDEQFF. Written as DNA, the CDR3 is TGCGCCAGCAGCCAACAGATGAGTAGCGGGAGCGGCGATGAGCAGTTCTTC.

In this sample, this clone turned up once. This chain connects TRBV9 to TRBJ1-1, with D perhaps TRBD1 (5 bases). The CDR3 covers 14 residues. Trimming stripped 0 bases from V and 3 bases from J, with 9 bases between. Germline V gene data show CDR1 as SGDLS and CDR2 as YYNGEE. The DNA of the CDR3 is TGTGCCAGCAGCGTAGCTCAGGGCGACACTGAAGCTTTCTTT. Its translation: CASSVAQGDTEAFF.

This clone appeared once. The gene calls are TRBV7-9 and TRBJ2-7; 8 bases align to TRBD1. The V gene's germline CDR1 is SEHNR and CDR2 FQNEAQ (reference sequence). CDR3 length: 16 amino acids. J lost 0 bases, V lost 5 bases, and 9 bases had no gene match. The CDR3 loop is CASSRPGQATSYEQYF. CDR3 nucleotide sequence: TGTGCCAGCAGCCGCCCGGGACAGGCGACCTCCTACGAGCAGTACTTC.